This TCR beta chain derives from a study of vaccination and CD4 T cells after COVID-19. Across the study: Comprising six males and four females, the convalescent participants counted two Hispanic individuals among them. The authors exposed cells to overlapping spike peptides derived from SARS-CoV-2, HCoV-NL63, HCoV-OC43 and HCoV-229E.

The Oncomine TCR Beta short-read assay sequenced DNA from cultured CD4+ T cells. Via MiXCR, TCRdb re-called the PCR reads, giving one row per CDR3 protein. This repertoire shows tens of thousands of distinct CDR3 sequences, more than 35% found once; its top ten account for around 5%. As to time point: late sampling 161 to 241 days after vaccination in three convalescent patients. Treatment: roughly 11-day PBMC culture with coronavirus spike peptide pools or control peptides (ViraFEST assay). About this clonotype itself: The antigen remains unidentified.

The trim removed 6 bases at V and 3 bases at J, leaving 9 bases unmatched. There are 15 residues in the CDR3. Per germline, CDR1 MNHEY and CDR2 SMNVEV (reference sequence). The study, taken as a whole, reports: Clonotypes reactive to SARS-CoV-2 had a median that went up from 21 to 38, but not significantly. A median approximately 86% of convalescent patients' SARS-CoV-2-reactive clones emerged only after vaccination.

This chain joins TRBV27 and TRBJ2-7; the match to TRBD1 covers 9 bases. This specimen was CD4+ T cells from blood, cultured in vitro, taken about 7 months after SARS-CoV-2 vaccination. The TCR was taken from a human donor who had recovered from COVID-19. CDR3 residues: CASRVVGQGRYEQYF. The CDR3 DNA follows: TGTGCCAGCAGGGTTGTGGGACAGGGTCGCTACGAGCAGTACTTC.